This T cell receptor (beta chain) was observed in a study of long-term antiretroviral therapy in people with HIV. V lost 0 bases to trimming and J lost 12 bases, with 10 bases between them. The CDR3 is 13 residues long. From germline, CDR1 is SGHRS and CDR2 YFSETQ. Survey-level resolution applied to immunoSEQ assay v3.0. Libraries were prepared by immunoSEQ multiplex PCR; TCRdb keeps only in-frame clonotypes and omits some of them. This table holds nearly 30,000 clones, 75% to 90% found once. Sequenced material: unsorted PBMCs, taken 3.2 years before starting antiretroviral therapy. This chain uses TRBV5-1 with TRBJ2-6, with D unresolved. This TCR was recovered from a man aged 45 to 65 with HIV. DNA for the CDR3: TGCGCCAGCAGCTTGGGAGACCTCACCGTCCTGACTTTC. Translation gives CASSLGDLTVLTF.